A few counts support the clone carrying this TCR beta chain. The V gene lost 3 bases and the J gene lost 5 bases, with 14 bases spanning the gap. The CDR3 is made up of 14 amino acids. TCRdb recomputed calls from the 5' RACE reads with MiXCR, one row per CDR3 protein. This sample has tens of thousands of distinct CDR3 sequences, with over 10% found just once. The record originates from a study of early T cells in non-severe SARS-CoV-2 infection. Across the study: Alpha and beta chains were unpaired, from unsorted whole-blood bulk RNA.

The sequencing input was whole blood. This clonotype originated in an adult who was a healthcare worker with PCR-confirmed SARS-CoV-2 infection or an uninfected control (not recorded which). The chain is built from TRBV12-3 or TRBV12-4 and TRBJ2-7; possible D gene TRBD1, 7 bases. As DNA, the CDR3 is TGTGCCAGCAGTTTCTTGACAGGGAGGAACGAGCAGTACTTC. Residues: CASSFLTGRNEQYF.